The 14 T cell receptor beta chains below all came from one sample that was sequenced in a study of CD8 T cells in Susac syndrome. The authors reverse transcribed 0.5 to 1 ug RNA with random hexamers. TCRdb reanalysed the immunoSEQ multiplex PCR reads using MiXCR and keeps one entry per CDR3 protein. The sample has 150,000 to 200,000 distinct CDR3 sequences, over 85% seen once. Source material: CD4+ T cells from PBMCs. The origin of the receptors is a human donor in good health.

This chain links TRBV5-1 with TRBJ1-1, with D possibly being TRBD1 (5 bases). Germline V gives CDR1 SGHRS, CDR2 YFSETQ. CDR3 size: 15 residues. Trimming left V 4 bases short and J 1 base short, with 14 bases between. This CDR3 is CASSPTGPQNTEAFF. DNA for the CDR3: TGCGCCAGCAGCCCTACGGGACCCCAGAACACTGAAGCTTTCTTT.

The rearrangement joins TRBV2 to TRBJ1-6; D remains ambiguous. V was pared by 6 bases and J by 7 bases, with 13 bases between. This CDR3 is 14 amino acids long. The germline V gene encodes CDR1 SNHLY and CDR2 FYNNEI. The CDR3 spells CASRSQSGNSPLHF. In DNA form, the CDR3 reads TGTGCCAGCAGGTCGCAGTCGGGGAATTCACCCCTCCACTTT.

This chain uses TRBV4-1 with TRBJ2-5; 9 positions match TRBD2. The V gene end was trimmed by 4 bases and the J gene end by 4 bases; junction bases not matched to a gene: 10. From germline, CDR1 is MGHRA and CDR2 YSYEKL. The CDR3 sequence is 16 residues long. Here the CDR3 reads CASSLSGTSLVETQYF. CDR3 DNA: TGCGCCAGCAGCCTTTCCGGGACTAGCCTTGTAGAGACCCAGTACTTC.

The chain joins TRBV20-1 to TRBJ2-7, with 7 nucleotides matching TRBD1. The CDR3 is 15 residues long. Looked up from germline, CDR1 is DFQATT and CDR2 is SNEGSKA (reference sequence). V shed 0 bases, J shed 7 bases, and the junction held 12 bases outside the gene matches. The CDR3 nucleotides read TGCAGTGCTAGAGATGTGGGCACAGGGGTGGGAGAGCAGTACGTC. Protein: CSARDVGTGVGEQYV.

The rearrangement uses TRBV20-1 and TRBJ2-5; possible D gene TRBD2, 6 bases. This CDR3 is 13 amino acids long. Per the germline V gene, CDR1 is DFQATT and CDR2 is SNEGSKA (reference sequence). V was clipped by 3 bases and J by 1 base, with 9 bases between them. CDR3 amino acids: CSASPGLQETQYF. CDR3 nucleotides: TGCAGTGCTAGCCCGGGACTCCAAGAGACCCAGTACTTC.

V usage is TRBV3-1 and J usage is TRBJ1-5, with a weak D call TRBD1 (6 bases). The CDR3 loop spans 13 amino acids. V was cut by 4 bases and J by 7 bases, with 11 bases left in between. The V gene's germline CDR1 is LGHDT and CDR2 YNNKEL (reference sequence). The CDR3 sequence: CASSPDSRQPQHF. The CDR3 DNA sequence: TGTGCCAGCAGCCCGGACAGTCGGCAGCCCCAGCATTTT.

The V and J genes are TRBV6-2 or TRBV6-3 and TRBJ2-3; D might be TRBD2 (6 bases). With 4 bases removed from V and 5 bases from J, the gap between germline ends came to 19 bases. CDR3 length: 16 residues. Looked up from germline, CDR1 is MNHEY and CDR2 is SVGEGT. The CDR3 is CASSSLGVAAGDTQYF. CDR3 DNA: TGTGCCAGCAGTTCCCTCGGAGTAGCGGCCGGAGATACGCAGTATTTT.

The CDR3 coding sequence is TGTGCCAGCAGCCAAGACTTCCTCTCCAATGAGCAGTTCTTC. It codes for CASSQDFLSNEQFF. The V gene is TRBV3-1, the J gene TRBJ2-1; D unclear. The CDR3 has 14 amino acids. The V end was cut by 0 bases, the J end by 6 bases, with 9 bases between. CDR1 and CDR2 from the germline V gene are LGHDT and YNNKEL (reference sequence).

CDR3: CASSQGLLSGDYEQYF. CDR3 bases: TGCGCCAGCAGCCAAGGGCTGCTCTCGGGTGACTACGAGCAGTACTTC. The chain couples TRBV4-1 to TRBJ2-7, with unresolved D. The ends were cut back, 1 base at V and 3 bases at J, with 16 bases in the middle. Germline CDR1 and CDR2: MGHRA and YSYEKL. The CDR3 has 16 amino acids.

In this sample, this clonotype turned up a few times. This chain joins TRBV4-1 and TRBJ1-2; TRBD1 aligns across 8 bases. The germline V gene encodes CDR1 MGHRA and CDR2 YSYEKL. This CDR3 comprises 14 residues. The J segment lost 3 bases and the V segment lost 4 bases, leaving 4 bases of the junction unmatched. CDR3: CASSLPGQDYGYTF. The DNA for the CDR3 is TGCGCCAGCAGCCTCCCGGGACAGGACTATGGCTACACCTTC.

The J gene is TRBJ1-5, the V gene TRBV9, with a tentative D call TRBD1 (6 bases). The CDR3 totals 15 residues. Germline V gives CDR1 SGDLS, CDR2 YYNGEE. With 4 bases removed from V and 3 bases from J, the gap between germline ends came to 14 bases. The CDR3 sequence: CASSLGQAFNQPQHF. The CDR3, as DNA: TGTGCCAGCAGCCTGGGACAAGCTTTCAATCAGCCCCAGCATTTT.

The V gene is TRBV3-1, the J gene TRBJ2-1; TRBD2 aligns across 13 bases. Germline V CDR1 and CDR2: LGHDT, YNNKEL (reference sequence). The CDR3 is made up of 14 amino acids. Trimming took 4 bases from V and 11 from J; bases not matched to a gene: 5. The CDR3 region has the DNA TGTGCCAGCAGCCCGACTAGCGGGGGGACCAAGCAGTTCTTC. Amino acid sequence: CASSPTSGGTKQFF.

V is TRBV29-1 and J is TRBJ1-2; possible D gene TRBD1, 5 bases. CDR1 and CDR2 (germline): SQVTM, ANQGSEA. CDR3 length equals 13 residues. Trimming stripped 7 bases from V and 8 bases from J, with 20 bases between. The DNA of the CDR3 is TGCAGCGCCCTAGGGGAGAAGTCAACGGGCTACACCTTC. Translation: CSALGEKSTGYTF. The variable domain in full, completed from reference TRBV29-1 and TRBJ1-2, reads SAVISQKPSRDICQRGTSLTIQCQVDSQVTMMFWYRQQPGQSLTLIATANQGSEATYESGFVIDKFPISRPNLTFSTLTVSNMSPEDSSIYLCSALGEKSTGYTFGSGTRLTVV.

This rearrangement joins TRBV6-5 to TRBJ2-6; no clear D. Trimming left V 3 bases short and J 2 bases short, with 8 bases between. The CDR3 is 15 amino acids. The germline V gene has CDR1 MNHEY and CDR2 SVGAGI. CDR3 nucleotides: TGTGCCAGCAGTTATGGGTTAACTGGGGCCAACGTCCTGACTTTC. Its translation is CASSYGLTGANVLTF.